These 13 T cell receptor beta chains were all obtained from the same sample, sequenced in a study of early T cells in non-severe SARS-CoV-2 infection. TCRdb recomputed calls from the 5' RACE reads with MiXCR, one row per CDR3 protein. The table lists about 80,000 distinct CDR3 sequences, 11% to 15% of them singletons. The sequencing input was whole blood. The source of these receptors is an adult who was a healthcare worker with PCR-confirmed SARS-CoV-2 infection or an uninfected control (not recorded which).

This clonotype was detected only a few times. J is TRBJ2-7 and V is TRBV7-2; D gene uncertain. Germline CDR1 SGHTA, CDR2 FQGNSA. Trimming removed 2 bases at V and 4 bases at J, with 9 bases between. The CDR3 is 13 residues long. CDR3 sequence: CASSLWAGYEQYF. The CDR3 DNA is TGTGCCAGCAGCTTATGGGCAGGTTACGAGCAGTACTTC.

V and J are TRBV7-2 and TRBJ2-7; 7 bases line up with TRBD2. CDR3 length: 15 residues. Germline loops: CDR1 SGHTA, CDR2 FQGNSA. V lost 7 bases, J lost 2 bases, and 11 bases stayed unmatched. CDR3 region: CASTIRAGDPYEQYF. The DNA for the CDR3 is TGTGCCAGCACGATAAGGGCGGGGGACCCCTACGAGCAGTACTTC. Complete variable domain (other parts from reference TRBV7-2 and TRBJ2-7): GAGVSQSPSNKVTEKGKDVELRCDPISGHTALYWYRQSLGQGLEFLIYFQGNSAPDKSGLPSDRFSAERTGGSVSTLTIQRTQQEDSAVYLCASTIRAGDPYEQYFGPGTRLTVT.

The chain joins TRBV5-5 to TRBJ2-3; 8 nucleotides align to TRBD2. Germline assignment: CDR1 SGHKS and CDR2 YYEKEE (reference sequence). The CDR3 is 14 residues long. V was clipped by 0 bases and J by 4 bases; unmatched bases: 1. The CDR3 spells CASSLGTSPDTQYF. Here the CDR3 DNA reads TGTGCCAGCAGCTTGGGGACTAGCCCAGATACGCAGTATTTT.

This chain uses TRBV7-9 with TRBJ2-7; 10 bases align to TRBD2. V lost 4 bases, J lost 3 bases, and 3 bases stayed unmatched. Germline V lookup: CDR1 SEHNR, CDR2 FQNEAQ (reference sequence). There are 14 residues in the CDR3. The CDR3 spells CASSSTSGHYEQYF. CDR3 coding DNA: TGTGCCAGCAGCTCGACTAGCGGGCACTACGAGCAGTACTTC.

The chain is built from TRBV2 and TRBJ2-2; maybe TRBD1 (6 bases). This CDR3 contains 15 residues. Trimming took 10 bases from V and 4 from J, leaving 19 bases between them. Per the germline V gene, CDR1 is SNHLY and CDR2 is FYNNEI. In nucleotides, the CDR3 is TGTGCCACCAAAGGGGAAACAGGGCTCACCGGGGAGCTGTTTTTT. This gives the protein CATKGETGLTGELFF.

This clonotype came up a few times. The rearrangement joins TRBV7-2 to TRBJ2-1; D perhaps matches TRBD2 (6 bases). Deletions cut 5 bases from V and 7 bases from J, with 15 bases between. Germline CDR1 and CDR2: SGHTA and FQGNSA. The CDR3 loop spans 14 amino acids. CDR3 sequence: CASSQTGVWNEQFF. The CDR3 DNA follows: TGTGCCAGCAGCCAGACGGGGGTGTGGAATGAGCAGTTCTTC.

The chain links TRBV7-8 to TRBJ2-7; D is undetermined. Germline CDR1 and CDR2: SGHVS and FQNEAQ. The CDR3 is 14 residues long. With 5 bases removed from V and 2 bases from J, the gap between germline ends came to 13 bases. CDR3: CASSPPPLAYEQYF. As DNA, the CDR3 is TGTGCCAGCAGCCCCCCTCCCCTTGCCTACGAGCAGTACTTC.

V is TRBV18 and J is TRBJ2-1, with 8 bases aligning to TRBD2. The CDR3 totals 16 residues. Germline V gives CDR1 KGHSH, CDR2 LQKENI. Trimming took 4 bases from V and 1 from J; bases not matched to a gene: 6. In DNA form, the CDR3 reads TGTGCCAGCTCACGCGAGGCGGGGGGTTCCTACAATGAGCAGTTCTTC. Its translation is CASSREAGGSYNEQFF.

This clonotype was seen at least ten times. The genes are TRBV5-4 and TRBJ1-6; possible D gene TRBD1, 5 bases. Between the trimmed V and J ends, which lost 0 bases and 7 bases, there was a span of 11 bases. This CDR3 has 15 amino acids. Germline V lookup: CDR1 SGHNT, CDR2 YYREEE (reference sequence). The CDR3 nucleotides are TGTGCCAGCAGCTTGGATGTGGGGGGAAATTCACCCCTCCACTTT. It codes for CASSLDVGGNSPLHF.

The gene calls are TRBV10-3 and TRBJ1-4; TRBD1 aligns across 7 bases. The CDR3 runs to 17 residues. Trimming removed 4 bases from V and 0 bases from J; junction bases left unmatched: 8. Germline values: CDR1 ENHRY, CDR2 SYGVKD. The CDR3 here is CAISGQGPGSTNEKLFF. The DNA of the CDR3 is TGTGCCATCAGTGGACAGGGTCCGGGGTCAACTAATGAAAAACTGTTTTTT.

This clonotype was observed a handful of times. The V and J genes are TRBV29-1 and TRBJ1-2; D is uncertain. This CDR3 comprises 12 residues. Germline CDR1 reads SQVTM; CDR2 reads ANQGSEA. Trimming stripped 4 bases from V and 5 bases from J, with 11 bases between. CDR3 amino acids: CSVVPEEYGYTF. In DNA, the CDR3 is TGCAGCGTTGTCCCAGAAGAATATGGCTACACCTTC.

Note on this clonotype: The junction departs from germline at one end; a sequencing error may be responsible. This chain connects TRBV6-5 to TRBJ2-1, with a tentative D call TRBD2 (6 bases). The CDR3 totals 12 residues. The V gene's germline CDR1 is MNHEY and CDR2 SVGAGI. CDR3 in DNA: TGTGTCAGCAGTTATGCGGGAAATGAGCAGTTCTTC. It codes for CVSSYAGNEQFF.

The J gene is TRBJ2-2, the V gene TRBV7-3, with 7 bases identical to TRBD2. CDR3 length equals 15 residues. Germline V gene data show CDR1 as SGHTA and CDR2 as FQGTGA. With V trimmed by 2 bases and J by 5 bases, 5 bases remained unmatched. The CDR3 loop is CASSLASGETGELFF. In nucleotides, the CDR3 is TGTGCCAGCAGCTTAGCTAGCGGCGAAACCGGGGAGCTGTTTTTT.